This record looks at one TCR beta chain sequence and its context. Its target is unknown. TCRdb re-called the reads through MiXCR, storing one row per CDR3 protein. The sample contains 150,000 to 200,000 distinct CDR3 sequences, approximately 17% of which appear only once. The sample is drawn from a study of T cell repertoires in cytomegalovirus infection. Study as a whole: A matching HLA type, together with CMV infection, was signaled by public TCR beta signatures.

Regarding the study as a whole: The response measured ex vivo was dominated by TCR beta clonotypes (HLA-C-restricted and CMV-specific). CMV carriers with the relevant HLA were identified by cumulative public TCR beta family frequency.

This CDR3 spans 14 amino acids. V was shortened by 3 bases and J by 3 bases, with 12 bases between the two germline ends. From germline, CDR1 is MDHEN and CDR2 SYDVKM. This receptor was taken from a human donor in good health (CMV status not recorded). Some clones in this sample may be carry-over from other donors' samples. The chain employs TRBV28 and TRBJ2-7; tentatively, D is TRBD1 or TRBD2 (5 bases each). Sequencing input: CD8+ T cells from PBMCs. CDR3 loop: CASSLVQGDYEQYF. The CDR3 bases are TGTGCCAGCAGTTTGGTCCAGGGAGACTACGAGCAGTACTTC.